This record looks at one T cell receptor beta chain sequence and its context. Its specificity is unknown. The record originates from a study of cytotoxic CD8 clonotypes in ibrutinib-treated CLL. Overall study: For this cohort, patients were ten to twelve relapsed/refractory and 15 treatment-naive, while 17 to 18 were IGHV unmutated. Overall, about 25 responses were partial and 2 complete; following median roughly 62 months, around 15 patients stayed remitted and 12 progressed. A median about 11 months of treatment, range 6 to 36, preceded the collection of response samples. Points from the study as a whole: Clonality (at baseline) was higher than in age-matched healthy donors and tracked circulating CD8+ T-cell counts.

The CDR3 covers 15 residues. Germline V gene data show CDR1 as MNHEY and CDR2 as SVGAGI. V was trimmed by 2 bases and J by 0 bases, leaving 10 bases between them. Clones were sequenced by immunoSEQ multiplex PCR, and TCRdb holds only the in-frame ones, with some missing. Of under 300,000 clones listed, roughly 70% are singletons. Sequenced material: PBMCs, taken after 24 months of ibrutinib treatment. The chain has TRBV6-5 and TRBJ1-2; D gene unclear. The clonotype originates from a human donor with chronic lymphocytic leukemia. The CDR3 nucleotides are TGTGCCAGCAGTTACGGAGGGATTGCTAACTATGGCTACACCTTC. Encoded protein: CASSYGGIANYGYTF.